These T cell receptor beta chains were read from a single sample in a study of cytomegalovirus exposure and HLA in healthy donors. Data came from immunoSEQ multiplex PCR; TCRdb stores just in-frame clones and leaves some out. The data hold 110,000 to 150,000 clones, with 60% to 75% observed a single time. Sequencing was done on a sample of PBMCs. The receptors stem from a young man in good health and CMV-seronegative. CDR3s include the opening cysteine and the closing phenylalanine or tryptophan. Each record gives: J gene, clone size, D gene, V gene, CDR3 DNA, CDR3 protein. A D gene is named only where the DNA matches it firmly. A row's size may be missing; if present it is once, few, many or a size class.

J: TRBJ1-6; size: NA; D: NA; V: TRBV6-1; DNA: TGTGCCAGCAGTGAAGAGGAGGGGTCACCCCTCCACTTT; CDR3: CASSEEEGSPLHF
J: TRBJ2-7; size: NA; D: NA; V: TRBV6-5; DNA: TGTGCCAGCAGTAAACAGGGAAAGGTCTCCGAGCAGTACTTC; CDR3: CASSKQGKVSEQYF
J: TRBJ2-7; size: NA; D: NA; V: TRBV5-6; DNA: TGTGCCAGCAGCTTGTACAGCTCCTACGAGCAGTACTTC; CDR3: CASSLYSSYEQYF
J: TRBJ1-6; size: few; D: NA; V: TRBV2; DNA: TGTGCCAGCGGACAGAATAATTCACCCCTCCACTTT; CDR3: CASGQNNSPLHF
J: TRBJ2-6; size: NA; D: NA; V: TRBV2; DNA: TGTGCCAGCAGTGAGAATTCAGCAGGTTCTGGGGCCAACGGCCTGACTTTC; CDR3: CASSENSAGSGANGLTF
J: TRBJ1-1; size: NA; D: TRBD1; V: TRBV18; DNA: TGTGCCAGCTCACTGACTCAGGGGGCGGGAACTGAAGCTTTCTTT; CDR3: CASSLTQGAGTEAFF
J: TRBJ1-2; size: NA; D: NA; V: TRBV6-5; DNA: TGTGCCAGCAGTTACGGGGGGGCAGACTATGGCTACACCTTC; CDR3: CASSYGGADYGYTF
J: TRBJ2-3; size: NA; D: NA; V: TRBV30; DNA: TGTGCCTGGAGTGTCGGGGGACCCACAGATACGCAGTATTTT; CDR3: CAWSVGGPTDTQYF
J: TRBJ2-5; size: NA; D: NA; V: TRBV21-1; DNA: TGTGCCAACCCCGACAGGGAAGAGACCCAGTACTTC; CDR3: CANPDREETQYF
J: TRBJ2-7; size: NA; D: TRBD1; V: TRBV2; DNA: TGTGCCAGCAGTGAAGGGGACAGGTCCTCCTACGAGCAGTACTTC; CDR3: CASSEGDRSSYEQYF
J: TRBJ2-7; size: NA; D: NA; V: TRBV7-9; DNA: TGTGCCAGCAGCTTAACGGGGACAGAGCAGTACTTC; CDR3: CASSLTGTEQYF
J: TRBJ2-5; size: NA; D: NA; V: TRBV7-9; DNA: TGTGCCAGCAGGCAGGGGCCGGAGACCCAGTACTTC; CDR3: CASRQGPETQYF
J: TRBJ1-2; size: NA; D: NA; V: TRBV6-1; DNA: TGTGCCAGCAGTGAGAAAGGTGACCGACCTCTAGCTAACTATGGCTACACCTTC; CDR3: CASSEKGDRPLANYGYTF
J: TRBJ2-5; size: NA; D: NA; V: TRBV9; DNA: TGTGCCAGCAGCGTAGGCCTCCTACAAGAGACCCAGTACTTC; CDR3: CASSVGLLQETQYF
J: TRBJ2-4; size: NA; D: TRBD1; V: TRBV7-9; DNA: TGTGCCAGCGCCGGGACAGGCGGACCCAAAAACATTCAGTACTTC; CDR3: CASAGTGGPKNIQYF
J: TRBJ2-7; size: NA; D: TRBD1; V: TRBV6-1; DNA: TGTGCCAGCAGTGACGGACAGGGGCGTTCCTACGAGCAGTACTTC; CDR3: CASSDGQGRSYEQYF
J: TRBJ2-1; size: NA; D: NA; V: TRBV29-1; DNA: TGCAGCGTTTACTCCAATGAGCAGTTCTTC; CDR3: CSVYSNEQFF
J: TRBJ2-5; size: NA; D: NA; V: TRBV25-1; DNA: TGTGCCAGCAGTGGCACTACACGGGTAGTGGAGACCCAGTACTTC; CDR3: CASSGTTRVVETQYF
J: TRBJ2-7; size: NA; D: TRBD1; V: TRBV5-1; DNA: TGCGCCAGCAGCTTGCTGGGACAGGCTGAGGAGCAGTACTTC; CDR3: CASSLLGQAEEQYF
J: TRBJ2-5; size: NA; D: NA; V: TRBV11-1; DNA: TGTGCCAGCAGTTCGACCACAGGGTTGGCGACCCAGTACTTC; CDR3: CASSSTTGLATQYF
J: TRBJ1-2; size: few; D: TRBD1; V: TRBV30; DNA: TGTGCCTGGAGCGCGACAGGGGCGAATGGCTACACCTTC; CDR3: CAWSATGANGYTF
J: TRBJ2-7; size: once; D: NA; V: TRBV7-9; DNA: TGTGCCAGCAGCTCCCCGCGCGAAAGGGGCGAGCAGTACTTC; CDR3: CASSSPRERGEQYF
J: TRBJ2-7; size: NA; D: TRBD1; V: TRBV5-1; DNA: TGCGCCAGCAAGCCTCCGGGACAGGGGATGCGAGAGCAGTACTTC; CDR3: CASKPPGQGMREQYF